This T cell receptor beta chain comes out of a study of cytomegalovirus exposure and HLA in healthy donors. Study-wide findings and caveats: Published work reported that the classifier diagnosed cytomegalovirus status with high specificity and sensitivity.

The CDR3 has 18 amino acids. Per germline, CDR1 KGHSH and CDR2 LQKENI. Trimming at V came to 3 bases and at J to 8 bases, leaving 14 bases not matched to a gene. Concerning this clone itself: Its antigen is currently unknown.

PCR used 60 Vbeta primers and 13 Jbeta primers. The repertoire was sequenced with immunoSEQ multiplex PCR; TCRdb's copy has only in-frame clones and lacks some. The table records 150,000 to 200,000 clones, 80% of them present only once. The sequencing sample was made of PBMCs. This rearrangement joins TRBV18 to TRBJ2-1; 12 bases line up with TRBD2. The receptor was isolated from a man aged 25-40 years in good health and CMV-seropositive. CDR3 protein: CASSPWFSSGGASDEQFF. CDR3 nucleotide sequence: TGTGCCAGCTCACCCTGGTTCTCTAGCGGGGGGGCCTCTGATGAGCAGTTCTTC.